This entry describes one T cell receptor beta chain. The data were obtained in a study of breast tumors, draining lymph nodes, adjacent tissues. The lymph nodes were axillary draining lymph nodes from breast cancer patients. TCRdb re-analysed the multiplex PCR reads in MiXCR, keeping a single row per CDR3 protein. The table lists about 200,000 distinct CDR3 sequences, approximately 33% of them singletons. The CDR3 length is 14 residues. CDR1 and CDR2 (germline): DFQATT, SNEGSKA (reference sequence). V lost 0 bases and J 0 bases, leaving 8 bases between the germline ends. This chain links TRBV20-1 with TRBJ1-1; D might be TRBD1 (5 bases). This receptor was obtained from a female donor with breast cancer. Some clones in this sample may be carry-over from other donors' samples. The sequenced sample was axillary lymph node tissue. CDR3 DNA sequence: TGCAGTGCTAGAGAGGCAGGGTTGAACACTGAAGCTTTCTTT. Protein: CSAREAGLNTEAFF.